The 25 T cell receptor beta chains given below trace back to one sample, sequenced in a study of beta chain features in type 1 diabetes. Findings of the study overall: Within each of all four CD4+ subsets, Type 1 diabetes patients had TCRB CDR3s that were moderately but significantly shorter.

No antigen is known for these receptors. The authors reverse transcribed all of the isolated RNA, so sequencing captured expressed TCRB transcripts. Method: immunoSEQ multiplex PCR; TCRdb's copy keeps in-frame clones and lacks some. The data hold about 99,000 clones, with under 30% observed a single time. Sequencing was carried out using central memory CD4+ T cells from blood. These receptors were taken from a woman younger than 30 with type 1 diabetes.

The rearrangement uses TRBV25-1 and TRBJ1-3, with unresolved D. Germline values: CDR1 MGHDK, CDR2 SYGVNS. The V end lost 1 base, the J end lost 2 bases, and 6 bases lay between the germline ends. The CDR3 runs to 14 residues. CDR3 sequence (DNA): TGTGCCAGCAGTGAATCTGTCCCTGGAAACACCATATATTTT. This codes for CASSESVPGNTIYF.

This clone was counted only a few times. CDR3 nucleotide sequence: TGTGCCAGCAGCTTCCTAGCGGGAGGGGAAGAGCAGTTCTTC. Translated: CASSFLAGGEEQFF. This chain links TRBV7-2 with TRBJ2-1; 12 nucleotides align to TRBD2. With V trimmed by 3 bases and J by 10 bases, 4 bases remained unmatched. Per the germline V gene, CDR1 is SGHTA and CDR2 is FQGNSA. The CDR3 sequence is 14 residues long.

The genes are TRBV19 and TRBJ2-7, with a tentative D call TRBD2 (6 bases). CDR1 is LNHDA, CDR2 SQIVND, per germline (reference sequence). V was shortened by 10 bases and J by 1 base, with 14 bases between the two germline ends. This CDR3 has 13 residues. The CDR3 is CATRRGYSYEQYF. The CDR3, as DNA: TGTGCCACCCGGAGGGGTTATTCCTACGAGCAGTACTTC.

This clone has ten or more counts. J is TRBJ2-4 and V is TRBV5-1, with 8 positions matching TRBD1. CDR3 length: 16 amino acids. Germline V gene sequence: CDR1 SGHRS, CDR2 YFSETQ. The ends lost 0 bases at V and 1 base at J; junction bases unmatched: 3. Written as DNA, the CDR3 is TGCGCCAGCAGCTTGGGACAGGGGACGGCCAAAAACATTCAGTACTTC. Translated: CASSLGQGTAKNIQYF.

The V gene is TRBV11-3, the J gene TRBJ2-1, with 9 positions matching TRBD2. V shed 2 bases, J shed 7 bases, and the junction held 12 bases outside the gene matches. Germline assignment: CDR1 SGHNT and CDR2 YENEEA. The CDR3 extends over 17 amino acids. The CDR3 spells CASSLLRSGRPRNEQFF. The CDR3 DNA is TGTGCCAGCAGCTTATTACGTAGCGGGAGACCTCGAAATGAGCAGTTCTTC. The full variable domain, in which reference TRBV11-3 and TRBJ2-1 provide the parts outside the CDR3, is EAGVVQSPRYKIIEKKQPVAFWCNPISGHNTLYWYLQNLGQGPELLIRYENEEAVDDSQLPKDRFSAERLKGVDSTLKIQPAELGDSAVYLCASSLLRSGRPRNEQFFGPGTRLTVL.

This clone was recorded a few times. The V and J genes are TRBV28 and TRBJ2-3, with 8 bases fitting TRBD2. CDR1 and CDR2 from the germline V gene are MDHEN and SYDVKM. V trimming: 7 bases; J trimming: 5 bases; junction bases outside the gene matches: 17. This CDR3 is 17 amino acids long. The CDR3 here is CASTFPGAGGREDTQYF. CDR3 nucleotide sequence: TGTGCCAGCACTTTTCCTGGTGCGGGAGGCCGGGAAGATACGCAGTATTTT.

The rearrangement joins TRBV28 to TRBJ2-2, with 7 bases that match TRBD2. V was clipped by 2 bases and J by 6 bases; unmatched bases: 9. The CDR3 length is 16 residues. Germline loops: CDR1 MDHEN, CDR2 SYDVKM. The CDR3: CASSLAAGRGAGELFF. Written as DNA, the CDR3 is TGTGCCAGCAGTTTAGCGGCAGGGAGGGGTGCCGGGGAGCTGTTTTTT.

CDR3 amino acids: CASSLGQGGYGYTF. In DNA, the CDR3 is TGTGCCAGCAGCCTCGGACAGGGAGGATATGGCTACACCTTC. The chain combines TRBV2 with TRBJ1-2; the match to TRBD1 covers 8 bases. Germline-derived CDR1 and CDR2 are SNHLY and FYNNEI. The length of the CDR3 is 14 residues. V gave up 6 bases and J gave up 5 bases; unmatched junction bases: 8.

This rearrangement joins TRBV11-3 to TRBJ2-1, with a possible D match to TRBD2 (6 bases). V was pared by 2 bases and J by 5 bases, with 16 bases between. The CDR3 has 16 amino acids. CDR1 is SGHNT and CDR2 is YENEEA in the germline V gene. This chain's CDR3 is CASSLRSGSSHNEQFF. Written as DNA, the CDR3 is TGTGCCAGCAGCTTAAGGTCCGGGAGTTCCCACAATGAGCAGTTCTTC.

The chain couples TRBV5-1 to TRBJ2-1; 8 bases match TRBD2. Germline-derived CDR1 and CDR2 are SGHRS and YFSETQ. After removal of 2 bases from V and 7 bases from J, the junction contained 8 bases not matched to a gene. This CDR3 contains 15 residues. Here the CDR3 DNA reads TGCGCCAGCAGCTTTCGTTCGGGAGGGCCGAATGAGCAGTTCTTC. This translates into CASSFRSGGPNEQFF.

The chain has TRBV15 and TRBJ2-2, with 8 bases that match TRBD1. The V gene's germline CDR1 is LNHNV and CDR2 YYDKDF (reference sequence). V shed 5 bases and J 0 bases; nucleotides not matched to a gene: 5. The CDR3 loop spans 16 amino acids. CDR3 nucleotide sequence: TGTGCCACCAGCTTCGGGACAGGAGCGAACACCGGGGAGCTGTTTTTT. It translates to CATSFGTGANTGELFF.

This clone was detected only a few times. This chain joins TRBV5-1 and TRBJ2-5, with 8 nucleotides matching TRBD1. The CDR3 runs 14 residues. Germline CDR1 is SGHRS and CDR2 is YFSETQ. J was trimmed by 5 bases and V by 7 bases; bases with no gene match: 10. The CDR3 DNA sequence: TGCGCCAGCGCGAGTGGCAGGGGGCCGGAGACCCAGTACTTC. Residues: CASASGRGPETQYF.

The J gene is TRBJ2-2, the V gene TRBV12-5, with 10 bases matching TRBD1. There are 15 residues in the CDR3. The ends lost 6 bases at V and 5 bases at J; junction bases unmatched: 6. The germline CDR1 and CDR2 sequences are LGHNT and FRNRAP. The CDR3 DNA sequence: TGTGCTAGTGGCCGGGGACAGGGGAGGACCGGGGAGCTGTTTTTT. It codes for CASGRGQGRTGELFF.

This clone was detected only a few times. The V and J genes are TRBV7-2 and TRBJ2-2; D gene ambiguous. Germline V gives CDR1 SGHTA, CDR2 FQGNSA. The ends were cut back, 2 bases at V and 0 bases at J, with 4 bases in the middle. This CDR3 contains 14 residues. The CDR3: CASSLSTNTGELFF. The CDR3 DNA is TGTGCCAGCAGCTTATCCACGAACACCGGGGAGCTGTTTTTT.

The chain uses TRBV5-1 and TRBJ2-3, with 8 bases fitting TRBD1. The junction had 2 bases not matched to a gene; V was cut back by 0 bases and J by 2 bases. CDR1 is SGHRS, CDR2 YFSETQ, per germline. The length of the CDR3 is 15 residues. The CDR3 region is CASSLAGQDTDTQYF. CDR3 DNA: TGCGCCAGCAGCTTGGCGGGACAGGACACAGATACGCAGTATTTT.

The table lists this clone with a few counts. The chain recombines TRBV7-2 with TRBJ2-3, with D uncertain. The CDR3 spans 16 residues. Germline V lookup: CDR1 SGHTA, CDR2 FQGNSA. Trimming took 1 base from V and 7 from J, leaving 18 bases between them. The CDR3 loop reads CASSLVVLAELHTQYF. The DNA of the CDR3 is TGTGCCAGCAGCTTAGTCGTTCTGGCAGAATTGCATACGCAGTATTTT.

CDR3 protein: CASIKFFLTGGYEQYF. The CDR3 DNA reads TGTGCCAGTATCAAATTCTTTCTTACAGGGGGCTACGAGCAGTACTTC. This rearrangement joins TRBV19 to TRBJ2-7; 8 bases map to TRBD1. The CDR3 spans 16 residues. Trimming at V came to 7 bases and at J to 3 bases, leaving 14 bases not matched to a gene. Per germline, CDR1 LNHDA and CDR2 SQIVND (reference sequence).

This clone was picked up a small number of times. The chain employs TRBV29-1 and TRBJ2-2, with 8 bases aligning to TRBD1. This CDR3 has 14 residues. V lost 6 bases and J lost 0; bases outside the gene matches: 3. Germline V gene lookup returns CDR1 SQVTM and CDR2 ANQGSEA. CDR3 nucleotides: TGCAGCGTCGCGGACAGGGCGAACACCGGGGAGCTGTTTTTT. Encoded protein: CSVADRANTGELFF.

V gene TRBV14 combines with J gene TRBJ2-1; TRBD2 agrees at 10 bases. Trimming took 3 bases from V and 4 from J; bases not matched to a gene: 0. Germline V gene data show CDR1 as SGHDN and CDR2 as FVKESK. The CDR3 consists of 14 residues. The CDR3: CASSQTSGYNEQFF. The CDR3 DNA reads as TGTGCCAGCAGCCAGACTAGCGGGTACAATGAGCAGTTCTTC.

This clone was detected a few times. The chain recombines TRBV29-1 with TRBJ2-7, with 8 bases identical to TRBD1. This CDR3 contains 12 residues. The germline gives CDR1 SQVTM, CDR2 ANQGSEA. The junction had 3 bases not matched to a gene; V was cut back by 4 bases and J by 4 bases. CDR3 residues: CSVGDRTYEQYF. For the CDR3, the DNA is TGCAGCGTTGGGGACAGGACGTACGAGCAGTACTTC.

This chain connects TRBV7-8 to TRBJ1-5, with 11 positions matching TRBD1. Trimming cost V 4 bases and J 6 bases; bases outside gene matches: 5. The CDR3 sequence is 15 residues long. The germline CDR1 and CDR2 sequences are SGHVS and FQNEAQ. DNA for the CDR3: TGTGCCAGCAGCTCAGGACAGGGGGCTCGTCAGCCCCAGCATTTT. Translation: CASSSGQGARQPQHF.

This clone was picked up a small number of times. The chain has TRBV7-3 and TRBJ2-2; 7 bases agree with TRBD1. This CDR3 region has 13 residues. J gave up 9 bases and V 5 bases, and 6 bases lay outside the gene matches. Germline V CDR1 and CDR2: SGHTA, FQGTGA. CDR3 in amino acids: CASSVQGPRELFF. The CDR3 DNA follows: TGTGCCAGCAGCGTACAGGGGCCCCGGGAGCTGTTTTTT.

This clone was counted once. V is TRBV19 and J is TRBJ1-2; tentatively, D is TRBD1 (6 bases). Trimming pared 4 bases from V and 8 bases from J, leaving 14 bases between. Germline-derived CDR1 and CDR2 are LNHDA and SQIVND (reference sequence). This CDR3 has 13 amino acids. The CDR3: CASSTGQFGGYTF. In nucleotides, the CDR3 is TGTGCCAGTAGTACCGGACAGTTCGGGGGCTACACCTTC.

This clone was seen a handful of times. This chain connects TRBV30 to TRBJ1-1, with D tentatively TRBD1 (5 bases). Trimming took 2 bases from V and 5 from J, leaving 15 bases between them. The CDR3 length is 14 residues. Germline V gives CDR1 GTSNPN, CDR2 SVGIG (reference sequence). CDR3 nucleotide sequence: TGTGCCTGGAGTCGCGGACGAAGGGGAACTGAAGCTTTCTTT. This translates into CAWSRGRRGTEAFF.

The chain recombines TRBV7-2 with TRBJ2-3; 9 nucleotides align to TRBD2. The CDR3 is made up of 17 amino acids. After removal of 1 base from V and 6 bases from J, the junction contained 11 bases not matched to a gene. Per the germline V gene, CDR1 is SGHTA and CDR2 is FQGNSA. The DNA of the CDR3 is TGTGCCAGCAGCTTAGGTCCTGCGGGAGGGCCCATGGATACGCAGTATTTT. This encodes CASSLGPAGGPMDTQYF. The full variable domain, with the rest looked up from reference TRBV7-2 and TRBJ2-3, is GAGVSQSPSNKVTEKGKDVELRCDPISGHTALYWYRQSLGQGLEFLIYFQGNSAPDKSGLPSDRFSAERTGGSVSTLTIQRTQQEDSAVYLCASSLGPAGGPMDTQYFGPGTRLTVL.